This T cell receptor beta chain was captured by sequencing in a study of blood T cell repertoires in COVID-19. In the study overall: Samples taken during acute and convalescent COVID-19 were collected in the United States, Italy and Spain. T cells, B-cell-depleted T cells, or PBMCs supplied cDNA or gDNA.

CDR1 is MDHEN, CDR2 SYDVKM, per germline. Trimming removed 7 bases from V and 0 bases from J, with 10 bases in between. The CDR3 is made up of 14 amino acids. Original processing methods: Researchers report that nucleated cell counts were estimated from reference gene primer amplification. Using immunoSEQ multiplex PCR, the repertoire was profiled, and TCRdb retains in-frame clones only, with some absent. That table supplies the V and J calls and clone size; D and trimming were determined from the DNA. The table records approximately 200,000 clones, less than 90% of them present only once. This clone came up once.

V gene TRBV28 combines with J gene TRBJ2-1; D remains unclear. Material: peripheral blood. The receptor was isolated from a man aged 40-49 years with active or convalescent COVID-19. The CDR3 spells CASIGGSSYNEQFF. CDR3 DNA: TGTGCCAGCATAGGCGGAAGCTCCTACAATGAGCAGTTCTTC. Drawing the rest from reference TRBV28 and TRBJ2-1, the complete variable domain is DVKVTQSSRYLVKRTGEKVFLECVQDMDHENMFWYRQDPGLGLRLIYFSYDVKMKEKGDIPEGYSVSREKKERFSLILESASTNQTSMYLCASIGGSSYNEQFFGPGTRLTVL.